The 14 T cell receptor beta chains below all came from one sample that was sequenced in a study of shared clonotypes between healthy human individuals. Sequencing used immunoSEQ multiplex PCR; TCRdb keeps in-frame clones, though not all of them. This table holds approximately 500,000 clones, 90% to 96% found once. Material: naive CD4+ T cells sorted from blood. Subset reported: CD45RA+ positively selected. The receptors shown here come from a woman aged 25 to 45 in good health.

In this sample, this clone turned up once. This chain connects TRBV28 to TRBJ1-2; a weak D match, TRBD1 (5 bases). Germline V gene sequence: CDR1 MDHEN, CDR2 SYDVKM. The CDR3 extends over 13 amino acids. V gave up 5 bases and J gave up 1 base, with 8 bases separating them. The CDR3 bases are TGTGCCAGCAGTCAGGACATTAACTATGGCTACACCTTC. Encoded protein: CASSQDINYGYTF.

The chain is built from TRBV11-2 and TRBJ1-2; no clear D. The V end lost 3 bases, the J end lost 7 bases, and 9 bases lay between the germline ends. Germline assignment: CDR1 SGHAT and CDR2 FQNNGV. The CDR3 totals 12 residues. CDR3 nucleotide sequence: TGTGCCAGCAGCTTCCGGGCGGGTGGCTACACCTTC. Translated: CASSFRAGGYTF.

The chain is built from TRBV5-1 and TRBJ2-1; possible D gene TRBD1, 5 bases. Trimming took off 4 bases at V and 1 base at J, with 6 bases between the two ends. CDR3 length: 13 amino acids. The V gene's germline CDR1 is SGHRS and CDR2 YFSETQ. CDR3 amino acids: CASSQGSYNEQFF. The CDR3 DNA reads as TGCGCCAGCAGCCAGGGTTCCTACAATGAGCAGTTCTTC.

CDR3 DNA: TGTGCCAGCAGTAGGACAGGGGGTCCCTACGAGCAGTACTTC. This codes for CASSRTGGPYEQYF. This sequence joins TRBV6-1 and TRBJ2-7; TRBD1 matches 10 bases. The CDR3 totals 14 residues. Per germline, CDR1 MNHNS and CDR2 SASEGT. Trimming cost V 5 bases and J 2 bases; bases outside gene matches: 3.

The chain couples TRBV19 to TRBJ2-7; 9 bases are shared with TRBD2. This CDR3 comprises 15 residues. From germline, CDR1 is LNHDA and CDR2 SQIVND (reference sequence). Trimming took 3 bases from V and 4 from J; bases not matched to a gene: 7. CDR3 nucleotide sequence: TGTGCCAGTAGTATCGATAGCGGGAGAGGGTACGAGCAGTACTTC. Translated, it gives CASSIDSGRGYEQYF.

This CDR3 reads CASSSFGFSGRGETQYF. Here the CDR3 DNA reads TGTGCCAGCAGCTCGTTTGGGTTTAGCGGGAGGGGAGAGACCCAGTACTTC. The chain couples TRBV5-4 to TRBJ2-5; the match to TRBD2 covers 11 bases. Germline loops: CDR1 SGHNT, CDR2 YYREEE (reference sequence). This CDR3 has 17 residues. Unmatched junction bases numbered 11, after V lost 3 bases and J lost 4 bases.

Only one count was recorded for this clone. The chain combines TRBV27 with TRBJ1-5; D unresolved. The germline V and J ends were trimmed by 0 bases and 0 bases, with 12 bases remaining between them. Germline values: CDR1 MNHEY, CDR2 SMNVEV (reference sequence). This CDR3 comprises 17 residues. Here the CDR3 DNA reads TGTGCCAGCAGTTTATCGCGGCCCCCCTATAGCAATCAGCCCCAGCATTTT. This sequence encodes CASSLSRPPYSNQPQHF.

V usage is TRBV10-2 and J usage is TRBJ2-3; 8 bases match TRBD1. Trimming removed 6 bases from V and 1 base from J; junction bases left unmatched: 12. The CDR3 covers 17 residues. The germline V gene has CDR1 WSHSY and CDR2 SAAADI. The CDR3 loop is CASRDVQGVLGTDTQYF. In DNA form, the CDR3 reads TGCGCCAGCAGGGATGTACAGGGGGTCTTGGGCACAGATACGCAGTATTTT.

The chain employs TRBV5-1 and TRBJ2-7; TRBD1 matches 9 bases. Germline V CDR1 and CDR2: SGHRS, YFSETQ. This CDR3 has 16 amino acids. Trimming at V came to 0 bases and at J to 7 bases, leaving 11 bases not matched to a gene. CDR3 DNA: TGCGCCAGCAGCTTGGAGTTGGGGACAGGGTCTTTTGAGCAGTACTTC. Translating gives CASSLELGTGSFEQYF.

The chain employs TRBV27 and TRBJ2-1; TRBD2 matches at 8 bases. CDR1 and CDR2 (germline): MNHEY, SMNVEV (reference sequence). Trimming took 5 bases from V and 4 from J; bases not matched to a gene: 4. This CDR3 has 14 residues. CDR3 region: CASSLQREYNEQFF. In DNA form, the CDR3 reads TGTGCCAGCAGTCTCCAGCGGGAGTACAATGAGCAGTTCTTC.

The table lists this clone with a count of one. The gene calls are TRBV19 and TRBJ1-2, with 9 bases identical to TRBD1. Germline trimming cut 5 bases from V and 3 bases from J; bases unmatched to any gene: 4. This CDR3 has 14 amino acids. Germline V gene lookup returns CDR1 LNHDA and CDR2 SQIVND (reference sequence). CDR3 bases: TGTGCCAGTAGTCCGGGACAGGGTCACTATGGCTACACCTTC. Amino acids: CASSPGQGHYGYTF.

This clone is a singleton in its sample. This rearrangement joins TRBV29-1 to TRBJ1-1; weak D call: TRBD1 (5 bases). Germline V gives CDR1 SQVTM, CDR2 ANQGSEA. Deletions cut 4 bases from V and 0 bases from J, with 15 bases between. The CDR3 loop spans 15 amino acids. For the CDR3, the DNA is TGCAGCGTTGGGAACGAGGTAGGGGTGAACACTGAAGCTTTCTTT. Amino acids: CSVGNEVGVNTEAFF.

This chain joins TRBV7-9 and TRBJ1-1; D unresolved. V lost 1 base and J lost 1, with 10 bases in between. Germline-derived CDR1 and CDR2 are SEHNR and FQNEAQ (reference sequence). The CDR3 consists of 15 residues. The CDR3 loop is CASSLVSRPNTEAFF. The CDR3 coding sequence is TGTGCCAGCAGCTTAGTGAGTCGACCGAACACTGAAGCTTTCTTT.

The chain recombines TRBV11-2 with TRBJ2-7; D perhaps matches TRBD2 (6 bases). The CDR3 loop spans 16 amino acids. The germline gives CDR1 SGHAT, CDR2 FQNNGV. Between the trimmed V and J ends, which lost 5 bases and 3 bases, there was a span of 20 bases. The DNA for the CDR3 is TGTGCCAGCAGCCCGATATCGGCGTCGCGGGACTACGAGCAGTACTTC. Its translation: CASSPISASRDYEQYF.